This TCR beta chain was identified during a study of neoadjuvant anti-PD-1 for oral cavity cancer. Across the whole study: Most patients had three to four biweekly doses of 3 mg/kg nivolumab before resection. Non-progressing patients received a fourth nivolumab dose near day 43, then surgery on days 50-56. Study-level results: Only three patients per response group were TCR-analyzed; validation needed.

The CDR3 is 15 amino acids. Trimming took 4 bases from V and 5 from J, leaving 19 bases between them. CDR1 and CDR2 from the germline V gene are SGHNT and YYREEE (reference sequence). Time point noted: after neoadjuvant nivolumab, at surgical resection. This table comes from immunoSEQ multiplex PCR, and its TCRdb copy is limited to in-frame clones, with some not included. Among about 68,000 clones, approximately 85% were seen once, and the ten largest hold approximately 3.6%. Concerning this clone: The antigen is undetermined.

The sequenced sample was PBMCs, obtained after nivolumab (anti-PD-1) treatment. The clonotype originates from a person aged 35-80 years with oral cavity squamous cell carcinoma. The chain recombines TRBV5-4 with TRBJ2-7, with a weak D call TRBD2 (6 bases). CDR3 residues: CASSLGGGRFDEQYF. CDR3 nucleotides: TGTGCCAGCAGCCTCGGCGGAGGGCGCTTTGACGAGCAGTACTTC.